The sequence of this T cell receptor beta chain was determined in a study of blood T cell repertoires in COVID-19. Participant age was about 18 to 89 years, and participants resided in 24 US areas. Participants' own reports of clinical history determined their cohort assignment. Using immunoSEQ multiplex PCR, the repertoire was profiled, and TCRdb retains in-frame clones only, with some absent. The sample consists of 170,000 or so clones, around 87% of them appearing once. V lost 4 bases, J lost 5 bases, and 9 bases stayed unmatched. This CDR3 comprises 15 residues. Germline CDR1 is SGHNT and CDR2 is YYREEE (reference sequence).

The chain has TRBV5-4 and TRBJ1-1; 9 bases fit TRBD1. This TCR was recovered from a woman aged 50 to 65 who had recovered from COVID-19. The sequenced sample consisted of PBMCs or T cells enriched from blood (not recorded which). As DNA, the CDR3 is TGTGCCAGCAGCCAGCAACAGGGGGCTTATACTGAAGCTTTCTTT. This codes for CASSQQQGAYTEAFF.